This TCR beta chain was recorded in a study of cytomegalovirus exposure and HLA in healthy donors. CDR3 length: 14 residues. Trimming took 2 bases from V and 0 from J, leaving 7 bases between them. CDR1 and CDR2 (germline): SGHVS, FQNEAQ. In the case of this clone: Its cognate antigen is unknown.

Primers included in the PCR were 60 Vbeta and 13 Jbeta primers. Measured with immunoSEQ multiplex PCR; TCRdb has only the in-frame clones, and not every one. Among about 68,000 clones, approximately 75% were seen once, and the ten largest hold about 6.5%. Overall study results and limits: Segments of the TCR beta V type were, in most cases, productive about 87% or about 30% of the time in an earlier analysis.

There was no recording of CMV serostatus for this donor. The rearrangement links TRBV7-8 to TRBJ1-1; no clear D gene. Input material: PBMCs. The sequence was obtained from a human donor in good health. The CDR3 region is CASSLLSVNTEAFF. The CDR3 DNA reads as TGTGCCAGCAGCTTATTGAGCGTGAACACTGAAGCTTTCTTT.